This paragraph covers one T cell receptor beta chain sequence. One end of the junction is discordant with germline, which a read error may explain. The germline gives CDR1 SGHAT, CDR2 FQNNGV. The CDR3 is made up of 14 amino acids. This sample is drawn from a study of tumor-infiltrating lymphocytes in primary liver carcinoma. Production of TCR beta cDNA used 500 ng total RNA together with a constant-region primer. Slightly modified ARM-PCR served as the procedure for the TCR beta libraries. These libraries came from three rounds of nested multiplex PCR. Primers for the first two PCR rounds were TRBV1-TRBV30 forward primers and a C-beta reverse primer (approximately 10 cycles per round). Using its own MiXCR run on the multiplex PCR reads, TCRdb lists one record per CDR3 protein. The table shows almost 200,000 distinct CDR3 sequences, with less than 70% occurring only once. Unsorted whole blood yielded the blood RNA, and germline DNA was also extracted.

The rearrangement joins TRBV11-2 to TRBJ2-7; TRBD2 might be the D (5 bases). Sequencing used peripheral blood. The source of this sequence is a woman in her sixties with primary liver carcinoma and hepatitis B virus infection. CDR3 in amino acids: CVSGFSQGSYDQYF. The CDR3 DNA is TGTGTCAGCGGCTTCTCCCAAGGATCCTACGATCAGTACTTC.